The clone carrying this T cell receptor beta chain came up a few times. Its specificity is unknown. A second PCR, run for about 7 to 12 cycles, used a sample-barcoded 5' primer plus a J-beta primer mix. From the 5' RACE reads, TCRdb called clonotypes with MiXCR, one entry per CDR3 protein. Here the sample spans some 1.5 million distinct CDR3 sequences, 28% being singletons. The data derive from a study of blood T cells in healthy people across ages. Study conclusions and caveats: The diversity estimates, figures obtained from one million T cells, were considered underestimates. Observed TCR beta diversity per million T cells went down as age went up. This fall followed a roughly linear course with age. Unsorted PBMC material precluded a definitive naive versus antigen-experienced comparison.

Germline lookup yields CDR1 SGHRS and CDR2 YFSETQ. The CDR3 has 12 amino acids. The V and J ends lost 4 bases and 7 bases respectively, with 9 bases between them. This TCR came from a woman aged 25 to 39 in good health. The specimen sequenced was blood. This rearrangement joins TRBV5-1 to TRBJ2-1; TRBD1 might be the D (5 bases). DNA for the CDR3: TGCGCCAGCAGCCCGAACAGGAATGAGCAGTTCTTC. Translated, it gives CASSPNRNEQFF.